Listed here are 28 T cell receptor beta chains from one sample, sequenced in a study of blood T cell repertoires in COVID-19 (dated by TCRdb to the early 2020s). The method behind the library was the immunoSEQ multiplex PCR assay. Sourced from immuneACCESS, this table was stored by TCRdb with only in-frame sequences that have V and J called. A share of the clones is absent; for the studies checked, an unresolved V gene accounts for under half, and the remainder has no known explanation. Within this sample are hundreds of thousands of clones, with around four fifths of them counted one time only. About 2.5% of the sample is held by the ten biggest clonotypes. Sequenced: peripheral blood. The source of these receptors is a woman in her thirties or forties with active or convalescent COVID-19.

The rearrangement links TRBV7-9 to TRBJ2-7; D is undetermined. This CDR3 is built from 14 residues. Germline CDR1 is SEHNR and CDR2 is FQNEAQ (reference sequence). Trimming shortened V by 3 bases and J by 0 bases, and 9 bases separated the two germline ends. The CDR3 region is CASSFTVDSYEQYF. The CDR3 DNA follows: TGTGCCAGCAGCTTCACAGTGGACTCCTACGAGCAGTACTTC.

The table lists this clone with a count of one. The chain combines TRBV5-4 with TRBJ1-2; TRBD1 might be the D (6 bases). The V end was cut by 4 bases, the J end by 4 bases, with 17 bases between. Germline loops: CDR1 SGHNT, CDR2 YYREEE (reference sequence). The CDR3 is made up of 15 amino acids. CDR3 in amino acids: CASSPGEIGVYGYTF. The CDR3, as DNA: TGTGCCAGCAGCCCAGGGGAAATTGGGGTCTATGGCTACACCTTC.

This clone showed up just a few times. The CDR3 loop is CASSGTVNPGELFF. CDR3 coding DNA: TGTGCCAGCAGTGGGACAGTTAACCCCGGGGAGCTGTTTTTT. The V gene is TRBV28, the J gene TRBJ2-2, with TRBD1 matching 7 bases. There are 14 residues in the CDR3. Germline V gives CDR1 MDHEN, CDR2 SYDVKM. Trimming took 5 bases from V and 6 from J; bases not matched to a gene: 6.

The gene calls are TRBV7-8 and TRBJ1-2; 12 positions match TRBD1. The V and J ends lost 4 bases and 8 bases, in that order; junction bases with no gene match: 8. Germline CDR1 reads SGHVS; CDR2 reads FQNEAQ. The CDR3 runs to 15 residues. The CDR3 nucleotides are TGTGCCAGCAGCTCCACGGGACAGGGGGCGCGAGGCTACACCTTC. It encodes CASSSTGQGARGYTF.

As concerns this clone: Germline and junction disagree at one end, which may indicate a read error. The chain joins TRBV5-5 to TRBJ1-2; TRBD1 matches at 8 bases. The CDR3 is 15 amino acids. Germline V gives CDR1 SGHKS, CDR2 YYEKEE (reference sequence). The DNA for the CDR3 is TGTGCCAGCAACTTGCGGACAGGGACACACTATGGCTACACCTTC. Encoded protein: CASNLRTGTHYGYTF.

This clone was observed a handful of times. V usage is TRBV4-1 and J usage is TRBJ1-2, with D hard to call. Trimming took off 1 base at V and 4 bases at J, with 16 bases between the two ends. This CDR3 spans 16 amino acids. Germline V gene sequence: CDR1 MGHRA, CDR2 YSYEKL. This CDR3 reads CASSQARSPSFYGYTF. The DNA for the CDR3 is TGCGCCAGCAGCCAAGCGCGATCCCCATCATTCTATGGCTACACCTTC.

The CDR3 bases are TGCAGCGTTGGGGGACATGGCAATCAGCCCCAGCATTTT. Amino acid sequence: CSVGGHGNQPQHF. The chain uses TRBV29-1 and TRBJ1-5, with D perhaps matching TRBD1 (6 bases). From germline, CDR1 is SQVTM and CDR2 ANQGSEA. The CDR3 length is 13 residues. V was shortened by 4 bases and J by 2 bases, with 9 bases between the two germline ends.

Here the CDR3 reads CASSVGTGTISGNTIYF. DNA for the CDR3: TGTGCCAGCAGCGTAGGGACAGGGACTATAAGTGGAAACACCATATATTTT. The chain employs TRBV9 and TRBJ1-3, with TRBD1 matching 8 bases. The CDR3 sequence is 17 residues long. With 0 bases clipped from V and 3 bases from J, the junction kept 8 bases outside the gene matches. Per germline, CDR1 SGDLS and CDR2 YYNGEE.

The V call is TRBV13, the J call TRBJ2-1; 10 bases align to TRBD2. Germline trimming cut 4 bases from V and 8 bases from J; bases unmatched to any gene: 8. The germline CDR1 and CDR2 sequences are PRHDT and FYEKMQ (reference sequence). The CDR3 has 15 residues. CDR3 region: CASSSRSGGDYEQFF. The CDR3 nucleotides are TGTGCCAGCAGCTCCCGAAGCGGGGGGGATTATGAGCAGTTCTTC.

This clone appeared once. This chain connects TRBV10-3 to TRBJ2-6; 7 bases fit TRBD1. Germline assignment: CDR1 ENHRY and CDR2 SYGVKD. CDR3 length: 15 amino acids. For the CDR3, the DNA is TGTGCGACCAAGGGGGCCCTCTCTGGGGCCAACGTCCTGACTTTC. Protein sequence: CATKGALSGANVLTF.

The V and J genes are TRBV19 and TRBJ1-2, with D uncertain. Deletions cut 10 bases from V and 7 bases from J, with 19 bases between. The germline gives CDR1 LNHDA, CDR2 SQIVND (reference sequence). The CDR3 extends over 13 amino acids. CDR3 sequence reads: CATTTRPNAGYTF. The DNA for the CDR3 is TGTGCCACTACGACAAGGCCCAACGCTGGCTACACCTTC.

The genes are TRBV29-1 and TRBJ2-7, with D maybe TRBD2 (5 bases). Germline CDR1 and CDR2: SQVTM and ANQGSEA. This CDR3 is built from 14 residues. V shed 0 bases and J shed 0 bases, with 9 bases lying between them. The CDR3 sequence is CSVEDRRSSYEQYF. CDR3 bases: TGCAGCGTTGAAGACAGGAGGAGCTCCTACGAGCAGTACTTC.

The rearrangement joins TRBV19 to TRBJ2-7; D is possibly TRBD1 (6 bases). Germline lookup yields CDR1 LNHDA and CDR2 SQIVND (reference sequence). The V gene lost 2 bases and the J gene lost 3 bases, with 17 bases spanning the gap. The CDR3 sequence is 16 residues long. The CDR3 nucleotides are TGTGCCAGTAGTATAAGACCTAGGACAGCAGTCTACGAGCAGTACTTC. Amino acid sequence: CASSIRPRTAVYEQYF. The full variable domain, its missing parts supplied by reference TRBV19 and TRBJ2-7, is DGGITQSPKYLFRKEGQNVTLSCEQNLNHDAMYWYRQDPGQGLRLIYYSQIVNDFQKGDIAEGYSVSREKKESFPLTVTSAQKNPTAFYLCASSIRPRTAVYEQYFGPGTRLTVT.

This clone was seen a few times. CDR3 in DNA: TGCGCCAGCAGCCAAGTTGTTACAGACTATGGCTACACCTTC. Translation: CASSQVVTDYGYTF. V gene TRBV4-1 combines with J gene TRBJ1-2, with D unclear. Trimming took off 1 base at V and 3 bases at J, with 9 bases between the two ends. The CDR3 consists of 14 residues. Germline CDR1 reads MGHRA; CDR2 reads YSYEKL.

V and J are TRBV19 and TRBJ1-2; 8 nucleotides align to TRBD1. CDR1 LNHDA and CDR2 SQIVND come from the germline V gene (reference sequence). The CDR3 has 14 amino acids. The J segment lost 4 bases and the V segment lost 5 bases, leaving 6 bases of the junction unmatched. The CDR3 sequence is CASSPPDRGYGYTF. CDR3 DNA sequence: TGTGCCAGTAGTCCCCCTGACAGGGGCTATGGCTACACCTTC.

The chain joins TRBV4-1 to TRBJ1-1; D unclear. Germline loops: CDR1 MGHRA, CDR2 YSYEKL. The CDR3 is 14 amino acids. V was cut by 3 bases and J by 1 base, with 9 bases left in between. The chain's CDR3 is CASSHLERNTEAFF. CDR3 nucleotides: TGCGCCAGCAGCCACCTCGAGAGGAACACTGAAGCTTTCTTT.

This chain uses TRBV6-5 with TRBJ2-1; TRBD2 is a possible D gene (5 bases). With 6 bases removed from V and 7 bases from J, the gap between germline ends came to 13 bases. The CDR3 totals 13 residues. Germline values: CDR1 MNHEY, CDR2 SVGAGI. Written as DNA, the CDR3 is TGTGCCAGCAGCCCCCCGGGAAGGAATGAGCAGTTCTTC. It specifies CASSPPGRNEQFF.

This clone was seen only a few times. The V call is TRBV7-3, the J call TRBJ2-3; D possibly corresponds to TRBD2 (5 bases). The V gene lost 2 bases and the J gene lost 2 bases, with 11 bases spanning the gap. Germline V CDR1 and CDR2: SGHTA, FQGTGA. The CDR3 runs to 15 residues. The CDR3 nucleotides are TGTGCCAGCAGCTTAGGAGCGGTTAACACAGATACGCAGTATTTT. Protein: CASSLGAVNTDTQYF.

The chain links TRBV2 to TRBJ2-5; TRBD1 matches at 8 bases. Per germline, CDR1 SNHLY and CDR2 FYNNEI. The trim removed 6 bases at V and 4 bases at J, leaving 1 base unmatched. The CDR3 length is 12 residues. The CDR3 nucleotides are TGTGCCAGCAGGCAGGGGGCAGAGACCCAGTACTTC. This encodes CASRQGAETQYF.

The J gene is TRBJ1-2, the V gene TRBV6-2 or TRBV6-3; 7 nucleotides align to TRBD1. Trimming at V came to 6 bases and at J to 3 bases, leaving 10 bases not matched to a gene. CDR3 length: 15 amino acids. Germline CDR1 is MNHEY and CDR2 is SVGEGT. The CDR3 spells CASSPEYGQDYGYTF. The CDR3 DNA reads TGTGCCAGCAGCCCCGAATACGGACAGGACTATGGCTACACCTTC.

This clone was seen once. This chain connects TRBV5-1 to TRBJ2-5; D ambiguous. V was clipped by 2 bases and J by 0 bases, with 11 bases between them. Looked up from germline, CDR1 is SGHRS and CDR2 is YFSETQ. The CDR3 spans 15 residues. The CDR3 DNA is TGCGCCAGCAGCTTCCAATTCGAGTACCAAGAGACCCAGTACTTC. Protein: CASSFQFEYQETQYF.

This sequence joins TRBV11-3 and TRBJ1-2; TRBD1 aligns across 7 bases. The germline gives CDR1 SGHNT, CDR2 YENEEA. The CDR3 covers 14 residues. The trim removed 2 bases at V and 4 bases at J, leaving 4 bases unmatched. Here the CDR3 DNA reads TGTGCCAGCAGCTTAAGGGGGCTCAGCTATGGCTACACCTTC. Residues: CASSLRGLSYGYTF.

V usage is TRBV11-3 and J usage is TRBJ1-2, with D maybe TRBD1 (5 bases). The CDR3 is 13 amino acids. CDR1 is SGHNT, CDR2 YENEEA, per germline. V shed 5 bases and J shed 6 bases, with 13 bases lying between them. CDR3 residues: CASSKYPDNGYTF. The CDR3 DNA reads TGTGCCAGCAGCAAATACCCGGACAATGGCTACACCTTC.

The V call is TRBV28, the J call TRBJ1-4; no definite D call. Per germline, CDR1 MDHEN and CDR2 SYDVKM. This CDR3 has 13 residues. Deletions cut 4 bases from V and 4 bases from J, with 7 bases between. The CDR3 loop reads CASSSGDNEKLFF. The CDR3 DNA reads TGTGCCAGCAGTTCCGGGGATAATGAAAAACTGTTTTTT.

This clone turned up a few times. The V and J genes are TRBV27 and TRBJ1-5; 11 positions match TRBD1. The ends lost 6 bases at V and 0 bases at J; junction bases unmatched: 7. The CDR3 length is 17 residues. Germline assignment: CDR1 MNHEY and CDR2 SMNVEV (reference sequence). CDR3 nucleotides: TGTGCCAGCAGAGATGGGACAGGGGGGTATAGCAATCAGCCCCAGCATTTT. It codes for CASRDGTGGYSNQPQHF.

The V call is TRBV29-1, the J call TRBJ2-2; 11 positions match TRBD1. The CDR3 extends over 18 amino acids. Germline V CDR1 and CDR2: SQVTM, ANQGSEA. Trimming took 4 bases from V and 5 from J; bases not matched to a gene: 15. The CDR3 coding sequence is TGCAGCGTTGTAGGGAGGGTTGGACAGGGGGCTTCGACCGGGGAGCTGTTTTTT. It translates to CSVVGRVGQGASTGELFF.

This sequence joins TRBV5-4 and TRBJ2-5; 10 bases fit TRBD1. The V gene end was trimmed by 4 bases and the J gene end by 3 bases; junction bases not matched to a gene: 0. This CDR3 is 13 amino acids long. Per the germline V gene, CDR1 is SGHNT and CDR2 is YYREEE (reference sequence). The CDR3 nucleotides are TGTGCCAGCAGCGGACAGGGGGAAGAGACCCAGTACTTC. Protein sequence: CASSGQGEETQYF.

The chain uses TRBV5-8 and TRBJ2-6; D is perhaps TRBD2 (5 bases). Germline-derived CDR1 and CDR2 are SGHTS and YDEGEE. Trimming removed 6 bases from V and 1 base from J, with 14 bases in between. The CDR3 spans 16 residues. This CDR3 is CASILGLISGANVLTF. For the CDR3, the DNA is TGTGCCAGCATCCTAGGACTGATTTCTGGGGCCAACGTCCTGACTTTC. Full variable domain (remainder filled in from reference TRBV5-8 and TRBJ2-6): EAGVTQSPTHLIKTRGQQATLRCSPISGHTSVYWYQQALGLGLQFLLWYDEGEERNRGNFPPRFSGRQFPNYSSELNVNALELEDSALYLCASILGLISGANVLTFGAGSRLTVL.